The subject of this entry is one T cell receptor (beta chain). The antigen this receptor binds is unknown. No per-base quality is available; no much larger clone lies one base away. Library generation was performed with 5' RACE. TCRdb records Illumina HiSeq 2500 as the sequencer. The second PCR ran for roughly 7 to 11 cycles and used a J-beta primer mix along with a sample-barcoded 5' primer. A template-switch 5' adaptor carrying 12 random nucleotides introduced a unique molecular identifier onto each TCR beta cDNA molecule. Each sample yielded at least 3 million CDR3-containing paired-end reads. First-strand cDNA was synthesized from all RNA with the Mint cDNA synthesis kit, primed by a TRBC-specific oligonucleotide. Following uracil-DNA glycosylase treatment, a first 18-cycle PCR with universal primers M1SS and BC2_uni_R was performed on all cDNA. The published analysis was carried out like this. For normalization, 1 million high-quality reads were randomly selected from each sample, with every read carrying a distinct molecular identifier. Reads with shared molecular identifiers were discarded instead of being binned into consensus sequences. MiTCR, set to a Q25 quality threshold and the strictest error-elimination algorithm, was used for CDR3 identification, clonotype clustering and error correction. A nonparametric unseen species model with Euler transformation was used to estimate a lower bound on total TCR beta diversity. TCRdb cleaned the public reads at Q25 with fastp, built clones with MiXCR and kept in-frame beta chains. Merged by CDR3 protein, the rows form single entries marked with the most common genes and DNA. In this record, the V and J calls reflect TCRdb's handling and not the investigators' own analysis. In this sample the table shows some 900,000 distinct CDR3 sequences, 48% of which occur a single time. 10% to 15% of the sample goes to the ten largest clones.

The source of the sample is a study of blood T cells in healthy people across ages (dated by TCRdb to the mid-2010s). General notes on the study: In model experiments, template switching captured roughly one uniquely barcoded TCR beta cDNA molecule for every two T cells. Age-related changes in TCR beta repertoire diversity were measured in the study by deep sequencing normalized with unique cDNA molecular identifiers. The donors were divided into four age groups: young (average roughly 17 years), middle-aged (about 41), aged (about 60) and long-lived (about 90). To avoid experimental bias, donors of different ages were randomly spread across the sequencing lanes. For two donors (one aged 18 to 30 and one aged 80 or older), the study analyzed two additional independent replicas of 1 million unique cDNA reads from the same blood draw.

Donors were 35 to 40 systemically healthy Caucasian individuals from Russia aged roughly 6 to 95 years. Each donor gave ten milliliters of peripheral blood, drawn into EDTA-treated Vacutainer tubes. PBMCs were isolated by Ficoll-Paque density-gradient centrifugation, with at least 6.5 million obtained per sample. Trizol reagent was used to extract total RNA from the PBMCs, yielding at least 6 micrograms per sample. The percentages of naive CD45RAhigh/CD27high T cells were determined by flow cytometry on a PBMC aliquot from every donor. The paper as a whole reports these results and caveats: Total diversity estimates from one million sequenced T cells were considered lower bounds and underestimates. The percentage of naive T cells measured by flow cytometry correlated strongly with observed TCR beta diversity. Compared with the aged group, more naive CD4+ T cells, fewer expanded clones and increased TCR diversity were shown by the long-lived group, suggesting age selection. Observed TCR beta diversity per million T cells fell roughly linearly with age, and a significant reduction was already apparent by age roughly 40. Since profiling was done on bulk unsorted PBMCs, naive and antigen-experienced compartments could not be conclusively compared. The CMV infection status of donors was not known, potentially confounding age-related changes in expanded clonotypes.

From cysteine to phenylalanine, the CDR3 is 16 amino acids long. Here the CDR3 DNA is all that survives: 48 bases in frame from base 1. For CDR1 and CDR2, the germline V gene (reference sequence) lists DFQATT and SNEGSKA. Trimming removed 0 bases from V and 2 bases from J, leaving 16 bases between the germline ends. The rearrangement joined TRBV20-1 to TRBJ1-2; no D gene is confidently identified. Source material: blood. This clonotype was sampled from a man under 40 in good health. The CDR3 loop reads CSARDRLGAPNYGYTF. The nucleotides read TGCAGTGCTAGAGATCGGTTGGGTGCCCCGAACTATGGCTACACCTTC.